These T cell receptor beta chains were read from a single sample in a study of T cells after yellow fever vaccination. Each CDR3 protein is one row after TCRdb ran MiXCR on the 5' RACE reads. In the table there are 550,000 or so distinct CDR3 sequences, about 19% of which are singletons. The material sequenced was PBMCs, taken 15 days after the yellow fever booster vaccination. Receptors were obtained from a man younger than 40 who received the YFV17D yellow fever vaccine. Each CDR3 is given with its conserved first and last residue. The order of the fields is clone size, V gene, D gene, J gene, CDR3 protein, CDR3 DNA. The D gene is left open where the match is weak. Size tells how often a clone was seen (once, few, many) or the class of an expanded clone, and some rows leave it out.

few	TRBV2	TRBD2	TRBJ2-7	CASRVLAVRPGEQYF	TGTGCCAGCAGAGTCCTAGCGGTCCGTCCGGGCGAGCAGTACTTC
few	TRBV9	-	TRBJ1-3	CASSVAVGTGNTIYF	TGTGCCAGCAGCGTAGCTGTAGGAACTGGAAACACCATATATTTT
-	TRBV7-2	-	TRBJ2-6	CASTLDRDRANVLTF	TGTGCCAGCACCCTTGACCGGGACCGGGCCAACGTCCTGACTTTC
-	TRBV20-1	-	TRBJ1-1	CSASRRHTEAFF	TGCAGTGCTAGTAGGAGACACACTGAAGCTTTCTTT
-	TRBV20-1	TRBD1	TRBJ1-5	CSARGDRDVQPQHF	TGCAGTGCTAGAGGGGACAGAGACGTTCAGCCCCAGCATTTT
few	TRBV24-1	-	TRBJ2-5	CATSGAGRETQYF	TGTGCCACCAGTGGGGCAGGGAGAGAGACCCAGTACTTC
few	TRBV6-2/TRBV6-3	-	TRBJ2-3	CASSYRTHGDTQYF	TGTGCCAGCAGTTACCGGACCCACGGGGATACGCAGTATTTT
few	TRBV4-3	TRBD2	TRBJ2-3	CASSLIKRGMGVDTQYF	TGCGCCAGCAGCCTAATTAAGCGGGGGATGGGTGTGGATACGCAGTATTTT
few	TRBV20-1	-	TRBJ2-7	CSARSPHLSSYEQYF	TGCAGTGCTAGAAGCCCGCACTTATCCTCCTACGAGCAGTACTTC
-	TRBV5-1	TRBD1	TRBJ1-4	CASSLGGPGEKLFF	TGCGCCAGCAGCTTAGGGGGCCCAGGTGAAAAACTGTTTTTT
-	TRBV6-5	TRBD1	TRBJ2-1	CASSYGEDRDYNEQFF	TGTGCCAGCAGTTACGGGGAGGACAGGGACTACAATGAGCAGTTCTTC